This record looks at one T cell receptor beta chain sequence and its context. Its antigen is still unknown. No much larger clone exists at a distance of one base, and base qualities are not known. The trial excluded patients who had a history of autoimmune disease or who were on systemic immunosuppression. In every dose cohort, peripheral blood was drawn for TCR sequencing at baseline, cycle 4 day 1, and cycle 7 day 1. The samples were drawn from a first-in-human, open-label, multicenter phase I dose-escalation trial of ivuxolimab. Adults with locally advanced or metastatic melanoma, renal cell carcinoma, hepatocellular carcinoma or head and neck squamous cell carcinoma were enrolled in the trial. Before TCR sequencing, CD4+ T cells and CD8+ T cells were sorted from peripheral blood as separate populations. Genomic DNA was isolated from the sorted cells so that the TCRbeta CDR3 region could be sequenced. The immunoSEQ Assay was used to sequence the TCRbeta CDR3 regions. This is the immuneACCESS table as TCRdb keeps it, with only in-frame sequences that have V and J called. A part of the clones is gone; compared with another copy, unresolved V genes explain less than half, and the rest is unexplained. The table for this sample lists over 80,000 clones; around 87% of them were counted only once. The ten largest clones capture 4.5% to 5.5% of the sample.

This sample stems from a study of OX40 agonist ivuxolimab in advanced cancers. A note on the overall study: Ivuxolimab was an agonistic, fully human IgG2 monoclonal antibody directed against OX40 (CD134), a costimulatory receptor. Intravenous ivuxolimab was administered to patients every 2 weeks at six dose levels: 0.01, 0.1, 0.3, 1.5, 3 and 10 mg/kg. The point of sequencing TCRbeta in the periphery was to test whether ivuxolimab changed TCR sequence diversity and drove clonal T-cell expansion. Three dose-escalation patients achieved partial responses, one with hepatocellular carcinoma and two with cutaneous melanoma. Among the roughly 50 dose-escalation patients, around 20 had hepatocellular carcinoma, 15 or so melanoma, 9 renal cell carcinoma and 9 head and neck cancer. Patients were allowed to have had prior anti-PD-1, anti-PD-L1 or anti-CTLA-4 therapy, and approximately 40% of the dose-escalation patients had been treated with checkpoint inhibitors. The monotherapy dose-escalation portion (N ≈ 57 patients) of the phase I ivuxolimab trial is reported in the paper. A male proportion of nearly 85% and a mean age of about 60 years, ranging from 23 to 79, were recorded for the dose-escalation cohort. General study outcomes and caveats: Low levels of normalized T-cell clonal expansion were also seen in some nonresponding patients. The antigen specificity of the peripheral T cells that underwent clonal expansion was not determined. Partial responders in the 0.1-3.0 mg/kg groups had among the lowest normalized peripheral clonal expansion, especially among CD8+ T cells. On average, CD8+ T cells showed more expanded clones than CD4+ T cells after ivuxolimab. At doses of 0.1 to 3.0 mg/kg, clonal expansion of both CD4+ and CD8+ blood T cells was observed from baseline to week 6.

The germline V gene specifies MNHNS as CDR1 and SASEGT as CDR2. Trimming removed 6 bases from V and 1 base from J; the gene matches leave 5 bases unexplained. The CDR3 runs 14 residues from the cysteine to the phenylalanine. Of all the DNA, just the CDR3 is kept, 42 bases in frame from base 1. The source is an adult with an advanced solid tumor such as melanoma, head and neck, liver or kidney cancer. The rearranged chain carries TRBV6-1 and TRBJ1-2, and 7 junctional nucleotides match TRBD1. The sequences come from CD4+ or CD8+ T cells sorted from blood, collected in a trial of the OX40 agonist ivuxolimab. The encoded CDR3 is CASSPGTVNYGYTF. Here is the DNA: TGTGCCAGCAGCCCCGGGACAGTTAACTATGGCTACACCTTC.